This entry concerns a single TCR beta chain. This entry comes from a study of control samples from healthy donors and cancer patients. The table came from immunoSEQ multiplex PCR; TCRdb's copy has only in-frame clones and leaves some out. The sample includes over 150,000 clones, about 94% of them seen just once. The CDR3 sequence is 16 residues long. CDR1 and CDR2 (germline): SGDLS, YYNGEE. The ends were cut back, 0 bases at V and 0 bases at J, with 10 bases in the middle. This receptor was obtained from a man aged 40-55 years in good health. The chain recombines TRBV9 with TRBJ2-1, with D possibly being TRBD1 (5 bases). Sequences were obtained from blood. The CDR3 sequence: CASSVVPGRSYNEQFF. The CDR3 nucleotides are TGTGCCAGCAGCGTAGTGCCAGGGCGCTCCTACAATGAGCAGTTCTTC.